This entry describes one TCR beta chain. Its antigen is still unknown. TCRdb reanalyzed the 5' RACE reads and collapses them to one entry per CDR3 protein, without DNA. The sample data list roughly 300,000 distinct CDR3 sequences. The data are from a study of monozygotic twins with inflammatory bowel disease. Whole-study findings and limits: Repertoire similarity was not found to differ between concordant and discordant twins, possibly from limited power.

The sample was blood. The receptor's source is a human donor with ulcerative colitis or Crohn's disease, or a healthy co-twin of an affected twin (not recorded which).

The CDR3 region is CASSRTSVSSYNEQFF. The rearrangement uses TRBV5-1 and TRBJ2-1. This CDR3 spans 16 amino acids. Per the germline V gene, CDR1 is SGHRS and CDR2 is YFSETQ.